Ten or more counts support the clone carrying this TCR beta chain. The V end was cut by 3 bases, the J end by 6 bases, with 30 bases between. Germline CDR1 GTSNPN, CDR2 SVGIG (reference sequence). This CDR3 comprises 19 residues. The TCR beta CDR3 regions underwent amplification using RNA transcripts as the source. The HTBI set primed first-round TCR CDR3 RT-PCR. MiXCR was run by TCRdb on the multiplex PCR reads, yielding one entry per CDR3 protein. The sample shows approximately 300,000 distinct CDR3 sequences, roughly 19% of them seen only once. These data come from a study of T cells in Graves' hyperthyroidism and ophthalmopathy.

This TCR was recovered from a man aged 45-65 years with Graves' ophthalmopathy. The chain combines TRBV30 with TRBJ2-1; D not resolved. Sample: blood. Here the CDR3 DNA reads TGTGCCTGGAGCTCCAAGCGTGGCAGGTTGGCGACTCGAAGCAATGAGCAGTTCTTC. Translation: CAWSSKRGRLATRSNEQFF.